This TCR beta chain was found in a study of blood T cells in healthy people across ages. Study results and limitations: Researchers report that TCR beta diversity correlated strongly with naive T cell percentage. Per-million-T-cell TCR beta diversity fell roughly linearly with age. When set beside aged donors, long-lived donors presented more naive CD4+ cells and higher diversity.

On this clonotype: Its matching antigen is unknown.

The CDR3 runs to 15 residues. Per germline, CDR1 MDHEN and CDR2 SYDVKM. J was trimmed by 5 bases and V by 5 bases; bases with no gene match: 6. The donors, healthy Caucasians from Russia, were aged roughly 6 to 90. The second PCR ran roughly 7 to 12 cycles with a sample-barcoded 5' primer and J-beta primers. TCRdb re-derived calls from the 5' RACE reads in MiXCR, one entry per CDR3 protein. This table holds approximately 600,000 distinct CDR3 sequences, about 54% found once. Input material: blood. The rearrangement joins TRBV28 to TRBJ1-1, with TRBD1 matching over 12 bases. The origin of this receptor is a man in his sixties in good health. The CDR3 is CASSGTGGARTEAFF. The CDR3 DNA reads as TGTGCCAGCAGTGGGACAGGGGGCGCGAGAACTGAAGCTTTCTTT. Full variable domain (remainder filled in from reference TRBV28 and TRBJ1-1): DVKVTQSSRYLVKRTGEKVFLECVQDMDHENMFWYRQDPGLGLRLIYFSYDVKMKEKGDIPEGYSVSREKKERFSLILESASTNQTSMYLCASSGTGGARTEAFFGQGTRLTVV.